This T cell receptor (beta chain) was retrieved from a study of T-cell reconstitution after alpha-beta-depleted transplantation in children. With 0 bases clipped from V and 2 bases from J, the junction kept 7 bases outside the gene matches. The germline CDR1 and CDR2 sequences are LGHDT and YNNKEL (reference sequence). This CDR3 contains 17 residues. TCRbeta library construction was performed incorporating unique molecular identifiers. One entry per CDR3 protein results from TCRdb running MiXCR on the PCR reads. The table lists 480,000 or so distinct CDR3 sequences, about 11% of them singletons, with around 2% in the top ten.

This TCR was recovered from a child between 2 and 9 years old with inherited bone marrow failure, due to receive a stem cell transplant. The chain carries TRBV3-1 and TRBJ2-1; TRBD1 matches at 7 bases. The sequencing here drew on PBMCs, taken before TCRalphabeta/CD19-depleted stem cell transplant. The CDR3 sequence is CASSQDVRQGAYNEQFF. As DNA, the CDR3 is TGTGCCAGCAGCCAAGACGTCCGACAGGGTGCCTACAATGAGCAGTTCTTC.